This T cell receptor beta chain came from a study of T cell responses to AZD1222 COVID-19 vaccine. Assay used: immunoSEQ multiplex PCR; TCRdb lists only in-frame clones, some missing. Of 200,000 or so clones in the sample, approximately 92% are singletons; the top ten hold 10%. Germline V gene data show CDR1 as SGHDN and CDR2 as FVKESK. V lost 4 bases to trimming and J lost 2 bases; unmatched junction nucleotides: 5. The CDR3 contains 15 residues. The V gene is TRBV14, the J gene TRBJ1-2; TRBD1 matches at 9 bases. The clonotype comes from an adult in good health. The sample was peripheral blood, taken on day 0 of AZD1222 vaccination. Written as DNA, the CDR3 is TGTGCCAGCAGCCCTATGACAGGGGGAAACTATGGCTACACCTTC. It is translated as CASSPMTGGNYGYTF.